Included here is one TCR beta chain sequence, with context. The antigen remains undetermined. This specimen comes from a study of PD-1 blockade in classical Hodgkin lymphoma. Study-wide points: Healthy donors reportedly exceeded newly diagnosed patients in baseline TCR diversity.

Data came from immunoSEQ multiplex PCR; TCRdb stores just in-frame clones and leaves some out. The sample yields fewer than 25,000 clones, 65% to 85% seen once. All patients relapsed after autologous stem cell transplantation, and brentuximab vedotin exposure varied. This receptor was obtained from a human donor with classical Hodgkin lymphoma. Sequenced material: peripheral blood mononuclear cells (PBMCs), taken before the second cycle of nivolumab.

CDR3 in amino acids: CASSHRGGGSTDTQYF. The CDR3 DNA sequence: TGTGCCAGCAGCCATCGGGGGGGAGGGAGCACAGATACGCAGTATTTT. J is TRBJ2-3 and V is TRBV7-2, with 8 bases lining up with TRBD2. Germline V gene data show CDR1 as SGHTA and CDR2 as FQGNSA. The CDR3 has 16 residues. V shed 5 bases and J 0 bases; nucleotides not matched to a gene: 7.